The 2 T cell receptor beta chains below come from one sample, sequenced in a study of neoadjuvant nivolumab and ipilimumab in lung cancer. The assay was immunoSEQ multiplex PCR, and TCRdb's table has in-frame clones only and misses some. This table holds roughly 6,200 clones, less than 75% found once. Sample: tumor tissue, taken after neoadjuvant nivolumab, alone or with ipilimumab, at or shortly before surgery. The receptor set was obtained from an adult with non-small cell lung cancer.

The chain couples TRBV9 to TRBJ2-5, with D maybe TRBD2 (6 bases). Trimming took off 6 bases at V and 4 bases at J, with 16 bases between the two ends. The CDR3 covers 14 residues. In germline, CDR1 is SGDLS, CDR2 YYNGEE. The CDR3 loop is CASTSGAGIETQYF. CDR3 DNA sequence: TGTGCCAGCACCTCTGGGGCGGGAATAGAGACCCAGTACTTC.

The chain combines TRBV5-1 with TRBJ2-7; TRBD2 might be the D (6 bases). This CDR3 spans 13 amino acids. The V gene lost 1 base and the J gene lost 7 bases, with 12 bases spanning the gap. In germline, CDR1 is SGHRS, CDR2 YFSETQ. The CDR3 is CASSLLGSGEQYF. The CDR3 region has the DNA TGCGCCAGCAGCTTGCTCGGGAGTGGTGAGCAGTACTTC.